Below, 29 T cell receptor beta chains from the same sample are listed, as sequenced in a study of T-cell memory formation after mild COVID-19 listed by TCRdb under 2021. Library preparation was by 5' RACE. Reads for this sample came from an Illumina NovaSeq 6000. Clones were called with MiXCR by TCRdb after fastp trimmed the public reads at Q25, and only in-frame beta chains were retained. Rows matching on CDR3 protein sequence are summarized as one entry with the most common DNA and genes. The sample contains 250,000 to 300,000 distinct CDR3 sequences, less than 9.5% of them found a single time. The top ten clones comprise approximately 23% of the sample. Sequencing input: PBMCs or a T cell subset sorted from them (not recorded which). All receptors come from a man aged 18 to 35 who had mild COVID-19 (a few samples of this study predate the infection). The sample titles of this study are shuffled in the database, so cell type and time point are left out; the donor was told from shared clones.

This clonotype was counted a few times. The chain uses TRBV5-1 and TRBJ2-2; tentative D call: TRBD2 (7 bases). V lost 4 bases and J lost 10, with 14 bases in between. Per germline, CDR1 SGHRS and CDR2 YFSETQ. The CDR3 runs to 13 residues. The CDR3 sequence: CASSLLGGEELFF. In nucleotides, the CDR3 is TGCGCCAGCAGCCTCCTAGGGGGGGAGGAGCTGTTTTTT.

This clonotype was detected ten times or more. The chain joins TRBV20-1 to TRBJ2-5; 7 bases align to TRBD2. The ends lost 8 bases at V and 7 bases at J; junction bases unmatched: 16. Germline V gene sequence: CDR1 DFQATT, CDR2 SNEGSKA (reference sequence). The CDR3 loop spans 14 amino acids. DNA of the CDR3: TGCAGTTTTGGTTCTAGCGGTAGCGGTCGGACCCAGTACTTC. Translation: CSFGSSGSGRTQYF.

The chain employs TRBV7-9 and TRBJ1-1; unclear D gene. The CDR3 spans 14 residues. Germline lookup yields CDR1 SEHNR and CDR2 FQNEAQ (reference sequence). Trimming removed 5 bases from V and 0 bases from J, with 10 bases in between. CDR3 nucleotides: TGTGCCAGCAGCCTAGACATGCTGAACACTGAAGCTTTCTTT. It yields the protein CASSLDMLNTEAFF.

V gene TRBV4-1 combines with J gene TRBJ2-5; 8 bases are a match to TRBD2. The CDR3 is made up of 14 amino acids. J gave up 0 bases and V 5 bases, and 2 bases lay outside the gene matches. Germline lookup yields CDR1 MGHRA and CDR2 YSYEKL. Here the CDR3 DNA reads TGCGCCAGCAGCAGGCGGGGGGACCAAGAGACCCAGTACTTC. Amino acids: CASSRRGDQETQYF.

This clonotype was seen at least ten times. The chain joins TRBV15 to TRBJ2-5; TRBD2 might be the D (7 bases). V gave up 3 bases and J gave up 5 bases, with 16 bases separating them. The germline CDR1 and CDR2 sequences are LNHNV and YYDKDF (reference sequence). This CDR3 region has 15 residues. For the CDR3, the DNA is TGTGCCACCAGCAGGGTCCGGGGGGCCGGGGAGACCCAGTACTTC. Translation: CATSRVRGAGETQYF.

This sequence joins TRBV9 and TRBJ1-2; 8 bases match TRBD1. The junction had 6 bases not matched to a gene; V was cut back by 4 bases and J by 1 base. The CDR3 covers 15 residues. Per the germline V gene, CDR1 is SGDLS and CDR2 is YYNGEE. The CDR3 loop is CASSPRTGFNYGYTF. The DNA for the CDR3 is TGTGCCAGCAGCCCCCGGACAGGGTTTAACTATGGCTACACCTTC.

This clonotype was counted only a few times. V and J are TRBV4-2 and TRBJ1-5; D ambiguous. This CDR3 spans 15 amino acids. Germline CDR1 is LGHNA and CDR2 is YNFKEQ. Between the trimmed V and J ends, which lost 1 base and 0 bases, there was a span of 7 bases. The CDR3 DNA reads as TGTGCCAGCAGCCAAGCACCCAGTAGCAATCAGCCCCAGCATTTT. Protein: CASSQAPSSNQPQHF.

This clonotype occurred a few times. The chain recombines TRBV5-6 with TRBJ2-7, with 9 bases that match TRBD1. Per the germline V gene, CDR1 is SGHDT and CDR2 is YYEEEE. Unmatched junction bases numbered 12, after V lost 3 bases and J lost 2 bases. This CDR3 has 17 residues. The CDR3: CASSSWGGQGMAYEQYF. CDR3 bases: TGTGCCAGCAGCTCTTGGGGGGGACAGGGTATGGCCTACGAGCAGTACTTC.

The chain carries TRBV10-2 and TRBJ2-1; 8 nucleotides line up with TRBD2. CDR1 is WSHSY and CDR2 is SAAADI in the germline V gene. This CDR3 contains 14 residues. The ends lost 8 bases at V and 7 bases at J; junction bases unmatched: 10. The CDR3 protein is CASGGLVVGNEQFF. The CDR3 DNA reads TGCGCCAGCGGGGGACTAGTGGTTGGGAATGAGCAGTTCTTC.

This chain joins TRBV4-3 and TRBJ2-1; 10 bases agree with TRBD1. With V trimmed by 5 bases and J by 7 bases, 2 bases remained unmatched. This CDR3 spans 13 amino acids. From germline, CDR1 is LGHNA and CDR2 YSLEER. For the CDR3, the DNA is TGCGCCAGCAGCACGGGACAGGGGAATGAGCAGTTCTTC. Amino acids: CASSTGQGNEQFF.

This clonotype came up a few times. The chain links TRBV7-9 to TRBJ2-7, with TRBD2 identical over 7 bases. The J segment lost 3 bases and the V segment lost 0 bases, leaving 2 bases of the junction unmatched. Germline lookup yields CDR1 SEHNR and CDR2 FQNEAQ (reference sequence). The length of the CDR3 is 14 residues. CDR3 nucleotide sequence: TGTGCCAGCAGCTTAGCCCTAGCGGTCTACGAGCAGTACTTC. This sequence encodes CASSLALAVYEQYF. The full variable domain, with the rest looked up from reference TRBV7-9 and TRBJ2-7, is DTGVSQNPRHKITKRGQNVTFRCDPISEHNRLYWYRQTLGQGPEFLTYFQNEAQLEKSRLLSDRFSAERPKGSFSTLEIQRTEQGDSAMYLCASSLALAVYEQYFGPGTRLTVT.

There are a few counts of this clonotype. The rearrangement uses TRBV5-4 and TRBJ2-2; D might be TRBD2 (6 bases). Germline CDR1 SGHNT, CDR2 YYREEE (reference sequence). The CDR3 runs 15 residues. Trimming stripped 4 bases from V and 6 bases from J, with 16 bases between. The CDR3 region has the DNA TGTGCCAGCAGCAGCGGGCAGGGTGAGGCCGGGGAGCTGTTTTTT. This sequence encodes CASSSGQGEAGELFF.

This clonotype was observed a handful of times. The chain links TRBV3-1 to TRBJ2-2; a weak D match, TRBD1 (6 bases). Germline CDR1 LGHDT, CDR2 YNNKEL (reference sequence). This CDR3 spans 15 amino acids. The V end was cut by 2 bases, the J end by 7 bases, with 14 bases between. CDR3: CASSQLWGLSGELFF. The CDR3 DNA reads as TGTGCCAGCAGCCAACTCTGGGGGCTTAGCGGGGAGCTGTTTTTT.

This chain joins TRBV7-6 and TRBJ1-1, with 7 bases fitting TRBD1. V was pared by 0 bases and J by 3 bases, with 7 bases of the junction left unmatched. Germline CDR1 SGHVS, CDR2 FNYEAQ. This CDR3 is 16 amino acids long. CDR3: CASSLAASRGDTEAFF. The DNA for the CDR3 is TGTGCCAGCAGCTTAGCAGCTTCCAGGGGGGACACTGAAGCTTTCTTT.

This clonotype occurred a few times. J is TRBJ2-7 and V is TRBV20-1; 10 nucleotides agree with TRBD2. Germline values: CDR1 DFQATT, CDR2 SNEGSKA (reference sequence). V lost 3 bases to trimming and J lost 6 bases; unmatched junction nucleotides: 8. This CDR3 spans 14 amino acids. The CDR3 DNA sequence: TGCAGTGCTAGGCCACCGGGACTAGCGCTCGAGCAGTACGTC. Translating it yields CSARPPGLALEQYV.

This clonotype was seen only a few times. The chain carries TRBV7-2 and TRBJ1-6, with 8 nucleotides matching TRBD1. V shed 5 bases and J 7 bases; nucleotides not matched to a gene: 16. The CDR3 is 18 amino acids. Germline loops: CDR1 SGHTA, CDR2 FQGNSA. The CDR3, as DNA: TGTGCCAGCAGCCTCCGACAGGGGTCCCGATGGGGGAATTCACCCCTCCACTTT. Translated, it gives CASSLRQGSRWGNSPLHF.

This clonotype was seen more than once but under ten times. The rearrangement joins TRBV4-3 to TRBJ1-3; 9 bases agree with TRBD1. With V trimmed by 0 bases and J by 0 bases, 6 bases remained unmatched. The CDR3 totals 18 residues. Germline V CDR1 and CDR2: LGHNA, YSLEER. This chain's CDR3 is CASSQDPGQGISGNTIYF. The CDR3 DNA is TGCGCCAGCAGCCAAGACCCGGGACAGGGAATCTCTGGAAACACCATATATTTT.

This clonotype was recorded many times. CDR3 sequence: CASRSGLDNEQFF. In nucleotides, the CDR3 is TGTGCCAGCAGATCCGGGTTAGACAATGAGCAGTTCTTC. V and J are TRBV27 and TRBJ2-1; no clear D. This CDR3 is 13 amino acids long. V shed 6 bases and J shed 5 bases, with 11 bases lying between them. From germline, CDR1 is MNHEY and CDR2 SMNVEV (reference sequence).

There are many counts of this clonotype. The V call is TRBV12-3 or TRBV12-4, the J call TRBJ2-4; D is uncertain. V lost 7 bases to trimming and J lost 7 bases, with 11 bases between them. The CDR3 is made up of 12 amino acids. The CDR3: CASMGFVNIQYF. In DNA form, the CDR3 reads TGTGCCAGCATGGGGTTTGTGAACATTCAGTACTTC.

This clonotype has at least ten counts. CDR3: CAISEGAGDTGELFF. CDR3 nucleotides: TGTGCCATCAGTGAAGGAGCGGGGGACACCGGGGAGCTGTTTTTT. The rearrangement joins TRBV10-3 to TRBJ2-2; 8 bases line up with TRBD2. With V trimmed by 3 bases and J by 3 bases, 3 bases remained unmatched. The V gene's germline CDR1 is ENHRY and CDR2 SYGVKD. The CDR3 length is 15 residues.

This clonotype has ten or more counts. The chain carries TRBV9 and TRBJ2-3, with 11 bases matching TRBD2. The CDR3 extends over 15 amino acids. After removal of 4 bases from V and 2 bases from J, the junction contained 3 bases not matched to a gene. From germline, CDR1 is SGDLS and CDR2 YYNGEE. DNA of the CDR3: TGTGCCAGCAGCTTTAGCGGGGGGGCCACAGATACGCAGTATTTT. Translated: CASSFSGGATDTQYF. Variable domain in full (rest from reference TRBV9 and TRBJ2-3): DSGVTQTPKHLITATGQRVTLRCSPRSGDLSVYWYQQSLDQGLQFLIQYYNGEERAKGNILERFSAQQFPDLHSELNLSSLELGDSALYFCASSFSGGATDTQYFGPGTRLTVL.

This chain joins TRBV4-2 and TRBJ2-3, with 9 nucleotides matching TRBD2. The J segment lost 2 bases and the V segment lost 0 bases, leaving 6 bases of the junction unmatched. Germline lookup yields CDR1 LGHNA and CDR2 YNFKEQ. The CDR3 length is 17 residues. The CDR3 region is CASSQDLAGGPTDTQYF. For the CDR3, the DNA is TGTGCCAGCAGCCAAGATCTCGCGGGGGGGCCCACAGATACGCAGTATTTT.

The chain uses TRBV12-3 or TRBV12-4 and TRBJ2-2; 7 nucleotides align to TRBD1. This CDR3 comprises 14 residues. V shed 6 bases, J shed 1 base, and the junction held 2 bases outside the gene matches. DNA for the CDR3: TGTGCCAGCAGAAGACAGGGGAACACCGGGGAGCTGTTTTTT. Its protein product is CASRRQGNTGELFF.

The chain employs TRBV7-8 and TRBJ1-4; D remains ambiguous. Trimming stripped 5 bases from V and 6 bases from J, with 19 bases between. Germline assignment: CDR1 SGHVS and CDR2 FQNEAQ. The CDR3 is 16 amino acids. CDR3 sequence reads: CASSPRGQRPDEKLFF. Here the CDR3 DNA reads TGTGCCAGCAGCCCGCGCGGGCAACGCCCTGATGAAAAACTGTTTTTT.

This clonotype was counted a few times. At one end, the junction sequence differs from germline, possibly due to a read error. The CDR3 is CASSLAPGRTGQETQYF. In DNA, the CDR3 is TGTGCTAGCAGCTTAGCCCCAGGGAGGACAGGCCAAGAGACCCAGTACTTC. The chain recombines TRBV7-7 with TRBJ2-5, with D maybe TRBD1 (7 bases). The CDR3 consists of 17 residues. Looked up from germline, CDR1 is SSHAT and CDR2 is FNYEAQ (reference sequence). The whole variable domain, remainder taken from reference TRBV7-7 and TRBJ2-5, is GAGVSQSPRYKVTKRGQDVTLRCDPISSHATLYWYQQALGQGPEFLTYFNYEAQPDKSGLPSDRFSAERPEGSISTLTIQRTEQRDSAMYRCASSLAPGRTGQETQYFGPGTRLLVL.

This clonotype was recorded only once. The chain is built from TRBV30 and TRBJ1-2; maybe TRBD1 (5 bases). This CDR3 comprises 12 residues. The germline CDR1 and CDR2 sequences are GTSNPN and SVGIG (reference sequence). V lost 4 bases and J lost 4, with 10 bases in between. CDR3 region: CAWNGGSYGYTF. In DNA, the CDR3 is TGTGCCTGGAACGGGGGTAGCTATGGCTACACCTTC.

There are a few counts of this clonotype. The chain links TRBV6-5 to TRBJ1-1, with D possibly TRBD1 on 5 matching bases. This CDR3 comprises 13 residues. The V and J ends lost 0 bases and 5 bases respectively, with 7 bases between them. Per the germline V gene, CDR1 is MNHEY and CDR2 is SVGAGI. This chain's CDR3 is CASSYSKGTEAFF. The CDR3 DNA sequence: TGTGCCAGCAGTTACTCGAAGGGGACTGAAGCTTTCTTT.

This clonotype was observed many times. The rearrangement uses TRBV4-1 and TRBJ2-2; TRBD2 might be the D (5 bases). This CDR3 comprises 12 residues. Per germline, CDR1 MGHRA and CDR2 YSYEKL. The V end was cut by 4 bases, the J end by 6 bases, with 6 bases between. CDR3 nucleotides: TGCGCCAGCAGCCCCGGGGCCGGGGAGCTGTTTTTT. It translates to CASSPGAGELFF.

This chain connects TRBV4-3 to TRBJ2-5, with D perhaps being TRBD1 or TRBD2 (5 bases each). The CDR3 spans 16 residues. The V gene lost 1 base and the J gene lost 2 bases, with 14 bases spanning the gap. The germline gives CDR1 LGHNA, CDR2 YSLEER. The CDR3 is CASSQGVGREQETQYF. In nucleotides, the CDR3 is TGCGCCAGCAGCCAAGGGGTAGGCAGGGAGCAAGAGACCCAGTACTTC.